A selection of T cell receptor beta chains follows, all from one sample in a study of CD8+ T cells in alopecia areata. Clones were sequenced by immunoSEQ multiplex PCR, and TCRdb holds only the in-frame ones, with some missing. The table lists 190,000 or so clones, roughly 53% of them singletons. The sample consisted of CD8+ T cells sorted from blood, taken at week 24, from a patient treated with tofacitinib. Source of these receptors: a human donor with alopecia areata. CDR3s include the opening cysteine and the closing phenylalanine or tryptophan. Each record gives: CDR3 length, J gene, D gene, V gene, clone size, CDR3 protein, CDR3 DNA. A D gene is named only where the DNA matches it firmly. Some rows mark clone size as missing; the rest say once, few, many or name a class of expanded clone.

>12|TRBJ2-2|.|TRBV11-3|few
CASTIVAGELFF
TGTGCCAGCACCATAGTGGCCGGGGAGCTGTTTTTT
>15|TRBJ2-1|TRBD2|TRBV7-9|.
CASSFSGGAYNEQFF
TGTGCCAGCAGCTTCAGCGGGGGGGCCTACAATGAGCAGTTCTTC
>13|TRBJ2-4|.|TRBV13|few
CASSSGVSNIQYF
TGTGCCAGCAGCTCAGGGGTTTCAAACATTCAGTACTTC
>15|TRBJ1-2|.|TRBV12-5|.
CASGSPPYRVRGYTF
TGTGCTAGTGGTTCGCCCCCGTACAGGGTACGAGGCTACACCTTC
>15|TRBJ2-2|.|TRBV19|.
CATTAWTRNTGELFF
TGTGCCACCACCGCGTGGACCAGGAACACCGGGGAGCTGTTTTTT
>17|TRBJ2-2|TRBD1|TRBV7-9|few
CASSAGPPSTGIWELFF
TGTGCCAGCAGCGCCGGACCACCCTCGACAGGGATTTGGGAGCTGTTTTTT
>11|TRBJ2-7|.|TRBV7-7|.
CASSASYEQYF
TGTGCCAGTTCCGCCTCCTACGAGCAGTACTTC
>11|TRBJ1-1|.|TRBV20-1|.
CSAPRDGEAFF
TGCAGTGCTCCCCGGGACGGTGAAGCTTTCTTT
>16|TRBJ2-1|.|TRBV7-2|.
CASSLLAPGLYNEQFF
TGTGCCAGCAGCTTGTTGGCCCCGGGACTCTACAATGAGCAGTTCTTC
>13|TRBJ2-5|.|TRBV27|few
CASSPDLEETQYF
TGTGCCAGCAGTCCCGACCTAGAAGAGACCCAGTACTTC
>11|TRBJ1-2|.|TRBV29-1|.
CSVAGAYGYTF
TGCAGCGTTGCAGGGGCCTATGGCTACACCTTC
>16|TRBJ2-5|TRBD1|TRBV23-1|few
CASSQSLTGGQETQYF
TGCGCCAGCAGTCAATCACTGACAGGGGGGCAAGAGACCCAGTACTTC
>16|TRBJ2-7|TRBD2|TRBV14|.
CASSARATSGDYEQYF
TGTGCCAGCAGCGCGCGAGCGACTAGCGGGGACTACGAGCAGTACTTC
>16|TRBJ1-1|.|TRBV7-9|few
CASSLMALQLNTEAFF
TGTGCCAGCAGCTTAATGGCGTTACAGCTGAACACTGAAGCTTTCTTT
>11|TRBJ1-1|.|TRBV6-5|.
CASSYGAQAFF
TGTGCCAGCAGTTACGGGGCCCAAGCTTTCTTT
>15|TRBJ1-5|TRBD1|TRBV4-1|.
CASSPGATGNQPQHF
TGCGCCAGCAGCCCCGGGGCGACAGGGAATCAGCCCCAGCATTTT
>11|TRBJ2-2|.|TRBV5-1|.
CASSDTGELFF
TGCGCCAGCTCCGACACCGGGGAGCTGTTTTTT
>14|TRBJ2-3|.|TRBV5-1|.
CASSLARAAMGQYF
TGCGCCAGCAGCTTGGCTCGGGCAGCCATGGGGCAGTATTTT
>14|TRBJ2-5|.|TRBV6-5|.
CASSYYQNQETQYF
TGTGCCAGCAGTTACTATCAGAACCAAGAGACCCAGTACTTC
>15|TRBJ2-3|.|TRBV7-9|.
CASNSNVVRTDTQYF
TGTGCCAGCAACTCAAACGTCGTCCGCACAGATACGCAGTATTTT
>14|TRBJ1-4|.|TRBV2|.
CASSEAGINEKLFF
TGTGCCAGCAGTGAAGCGGGGATTAATGAAAAACTGTTTTTT
>18|TRBJ2-3|.|TRBV12-5|.
CASGLVRSGQWVTDTQYF
TGTGCTAGTGGTTTGGTACGGTCTGGGCAGTGGGTCACAGATACGCAGTATTTT
>14|TRBJ1-6|.|TRBV25-1|.
CASSEWTVGSPLHF
TGTGCCAGCAGTGAATGGACAGTAGGATCACCCCTCCACTTT
>16|TRBJ2-2|TRBD1|TRBV5-6|.
CASSLGTGGATGELFF
TGTGCCAGCAGCTTGGGGACAGGGGGAGCCACCGGGGAGCTGTTTTTT
>12|TRBJ2-1|.|TRBV5-6|.
CASAWGGDEQFF
TGTGCCAGCGCCTGGGGAGGTGATGAGCAGTTCTTC
>15|TRBJ2-5|.|TRBV5-1|.
CASSPSVSGQETQYF
TGCGCCAGCAGCCCGTCGGTCAGCGGACAAGAGACCCAGTACTTC
>16|TRBJ2-1|.|TRBV10-3|.
CAISESQVGAYNEQFF
TGTGCCATCAGTGAGTCGCAGGTAGGGGCCTACAATGAGCAGTTCTTC
>13|TRBJ2-7|.|TRBV27|.
CASSPGQGYEQYF
TGTGCCAGCAGCCCGGGGCAGGGCTACGAGCAGTACTTC
>13|TRBJ1-2|.|TRBV5-6|.
CASTDYRDYGYTF
TGTGCCAGCACGGACTATCGGGATTATGGCTACACCTTC
>15|TRBJ2-5|TRBD1|TRBV7-9|.
CASSSRDRDGETQYF
TGTGCCAGCAGCTCCCGGGACAGGGATGGAGAGACCCAGTACTTC
>13|TRBJ1-2|.|TRBV27|.
CASSSTGTFGYTF
TGTGCCAGCAGTTCCACCGGGACATTCGGCTACACCTTC
>15|TRBJ2-1|.|TRBV29-1|.
CSVPGQLLGFNEQFF
TGCAGCGTCCCCGGACAGCTTCTGGGATTCAATGAGCAGTTCTTC
>13|TRBJ2-7|.|TRBV27|.
CASSWGLSYEQYF
TGTGCCAGCAGCTGGGGCTTATCCTACGAGCAGTACTTC
>11|TRBJ2-7|.|TRBV25-1|.
CASSAPGQQYF
TGTGCCAGCAGTGCGCCGGGACAGCAGTACTTC
>15|TRBJ1-2|.|TRBV5-6|.
CASSPPRVKNYGYTF
TGTGCCAGCAGTCCCCCCCGGGTGAAAAACTATGGCTACACCTTC
>13|TRBJ1-2|TRBD1|TRBV6-1|.
CASSPGGAAGYTF
TGTGCCAGCAGCCCAGGGGGCGCGGCTGGCTACACCTTC
>14|TRBJ2-7|TRBD1|TRBV30|.
CAWSVGTGVYEQYF
TGTGCCTGGAGTGTTGGGACAGGGGTTTACGAGCAGTACTTC
>12|TRBJ2-2|TRBD1|TRBV11-3|.
CASKTGSGELFF
TGTGCCAGCAAGACAGGGTCCGGGGAGCTGTTTTTT
>13|TRBJ1-2|.|TRBV30|few
CAWTPGRGYGYTF
TGTGCCTGGACCCCAGGGCGCGGCTATGGCTACACCTTC
>14|TRBJ1-5|.|TRBV7-9|few
CASSGGFSNQPQHF
TGTGCCAGCAGCGGGGGTTTTAGCAATCAGCCCCAGCATTTT
>12|TRBJ1-2|.|TRBV6-6|.
CASTPDGSGYTF
TGTGCCAGCACCCCCGACGGGTCTGGCTACACCTTC
>12|TRBJ2-5|.|TRBV6-5|few
CASSYSGETQYF
TGTGCCAGCAGTTACTCCGGGGAGACCCAGTACTTC
>14|TRBJ2-3|.|TRBV6-6|.
CASRLADETDTQYF
TGTGCCAGCAGATTAGCGGATGAAACAGATACGCAGTATTTT
>18|TRBJ2-5|TRBD2|TRBV5-1|.
CASSLVAQAGGTKNTQYF
TGCGCCAGCAGCTTGGTAGCCCAAGCGGGGGGTACCAAGAATACCCAGTACTTC
>14|TRBJ1-1|.|TRBV11-3|once
CASKEGRGHTEAFF
TGTGCCAGCAAAGAGGGCCGCGGGCATACTGAAGCTTTCTTT
>12|TRBJ1-1|.|TRBV6-5|.
CASRLQGTEAFF
TGTGCCAGCAGACTACAGGGAACTGAAGCTTTCTTT
>16|TRBJ2-5|TRBD2|TRBV4-1|once
CASSPRDSGGQETQYF
TGCGCCAGCAGCCCCCGTGATAGCGGGGGCCAAGAGACCCAGTACTTC